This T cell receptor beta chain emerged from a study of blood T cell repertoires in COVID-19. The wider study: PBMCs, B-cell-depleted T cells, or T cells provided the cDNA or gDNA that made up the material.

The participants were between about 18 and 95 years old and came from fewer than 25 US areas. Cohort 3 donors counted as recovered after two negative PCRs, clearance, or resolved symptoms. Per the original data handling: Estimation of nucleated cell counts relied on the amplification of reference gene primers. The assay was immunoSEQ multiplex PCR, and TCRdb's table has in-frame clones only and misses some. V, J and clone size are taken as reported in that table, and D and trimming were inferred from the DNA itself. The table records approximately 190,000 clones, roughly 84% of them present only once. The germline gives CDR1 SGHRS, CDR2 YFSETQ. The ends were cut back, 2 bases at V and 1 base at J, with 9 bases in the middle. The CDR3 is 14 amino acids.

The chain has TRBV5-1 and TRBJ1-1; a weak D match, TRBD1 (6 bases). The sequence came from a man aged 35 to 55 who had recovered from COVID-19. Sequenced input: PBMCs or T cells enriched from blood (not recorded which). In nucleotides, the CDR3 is TGCGCCAGCAGCTTACAGGGCAGGAACACTGAAGCTTTCTTT. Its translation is CASSLQGRNTEAFF. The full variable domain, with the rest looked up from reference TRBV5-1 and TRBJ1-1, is KAGVTQTPRYLIKTRGQQVTLSCSPISGHRSVSWYQQTPGQGLQFLFEYFSETQRNKGNFPGRFSGRQFSNSRSEMNVSTLELGDSALYLCASSLQGRNTEAFFGQGTRLTVV.